The entry below describes one T cell receptor beta chain. The antigen it binds to is not known. The sample holds no much larger clone one base away, and base qualities are not on file. The sample originates from a study of shared clonotypes between healthy human individuals (dated by TCRdb to the early 2020s). For the wider study: The cohort comprised a couple of women and three men aged 18 to 49 years. Per donor, three plates each were used for CD4 naive and CD4 memory, two for CD8 naive, and one for CD8 memory. To estimate repertoire size and how much clonotypes are shared between individuals, the study performed deep sequencing of blood TCR repertoires from a handful of healthy adults. To increase sequencing depth and limit assay-specific biases, TCR repertoire library preparation and sequencing were carried out by different laboratories using diverse techniques. Leukapheresis yielded between about 0.85 and 9.5 billion PBMCs per donor. Study-level results and caveats: Compared with non-shared clonotypes, the clonotypes found in all four sorted-subset donors had higher generation probabilities. Larger estimated clonotype richness was generally found for naive subsets than for memory subsets. Sampling was limited to blood, and TCR repertoires in tissue likely differ from TCR repertoires in blood. The small number of donors limited the genetic and exposure-history diversity represented. Sharing across a handful of donors was observed for around 4.8% of naive CD4, less than 4% of naive CD8, over 2% of memory CD4, and about 0.4% of memory CD8 clonotypes. Incomplete sequencing was indicated by rarefaction of sorted-subset datasets, despite the large sequencing depth. Pairwise subsampling led to the expectation that sequencing depth would affect the degree of clonotype sharing among donors.

Using the deep immunoSEQ assay, TCR CDR3 regions were amplified from genomic DNA by multiplex PCR. Extracted genomic DNA from each cell subset was spread evenly across all wells of several immunoSEQ 96-well plates, with each plate serving as a replicate. For sorted subsets, approximately 200 ng of genomic DNA, equivalent to 25,000 to 35,000 T cell genomes, went into each replicate PCR. The purified libraries were quantified using a Qubit 3.0 fluorometer, sized with a Bioanalyzer 2100, and then quantified again using the KAPA Library Quantification kit. Each immunoSEQ 96-well plate was sequenced on its own single-read 150-cycle Illumina NextSeq 550 flow cell. The published analysis was carried out like this. Because only junctional sequences without quality scores were contained in the immunoSEQ output, filtering matching that applied to full-length reads could not be performed. To assign V/J genes and CDR3, sequences were annotated against IMGT germline references using PyIR, a Python wrapper for IgBLAST v1.9. Reads with weak V/J assignments (E-value above 1e-6), missing CDR3, stop codons, out-of-frame junctions, or ambiguous translated residues were removed. V3J clonotypes were defined as sequences sharing an identical inferred V gene, J gene, and CDR3 amino acid sequence. To compute the percentage overlap between repertoires, the number of shared unique clonotypes was divided by the size of the smaller repertoire. Three approaches were used to assess repertoire richness: RTK rarefaction, the Chao1 estimator, and Recon v2.1 estimates of unobserved clonotypes. Generation probabilities were computed with OLGA for all TCRbeta clonotypes obtained by the gDNA method from a few donors. The table was pulled from immuneACCESS by TCRdb, which kept in-frame rearrangements only. Such tables lose some clones; where checked, under half of the loss comes from unresolved V genes, and the rest has no known cause. V and J calls and clone size are those listed in that table; D and trimming were worked out from the DNA. A total of 400,000 to 600,000 clones appear in this sample, 95% to 96% of them only once. The biggest ten clones account for 0.055% to 0.075% of the sample.

Donors were healthy HIV-negative adults with no recently reported acute infections or vaccinations. All donors were Caucasian adults living in Nashville, Tennessee, USA. CD4+ T cells were enriched by magnetic negative selection; naive cells were then positively selected on CD45RA, and the negative fraction formed the memory subset. Blood was collected by leukapheresis, and PBMCs were isolated by Ficoll-Histopaque density gradient centrifugation and then cryopreserved in liquid nitrogen vapor phase. Analytical flow cytometry was used to check the purity and quantity of each magnetically sorted T cell population. Genomic DNA was isolated from every sorted fraction and measured by UV absorbance on a Nanodrop 2000c. The V and J ends are trimmed by 2 bases and 9 bases, leaving 16 bases between them. The CDR3 starts with the cysteine, ends with the phenylalanine, and has 14 residues. Just the 42-base CDR3 DNA is kept, in frame starting at base 1. Per the germline V gene, SGHDN is the CDR1 and FVKESK is the CDR2.

What was sequenced was naive CD4+ T cells sorted from blood. The cell subset or site label of this sample denotes: CD45RA+ positively selected. The source of this sequence is a woman aged 25 to 39 in good health. The chain couples TRBV14 to TRBJ1-2; no D gene can be assigned with confidence. At the DNA level, the sequence is TGTGCCAGCAGCCAACTAACAGCGGGCGTGAGCTACACCTTC. Translation gives CASSQLTAGVSYTF.